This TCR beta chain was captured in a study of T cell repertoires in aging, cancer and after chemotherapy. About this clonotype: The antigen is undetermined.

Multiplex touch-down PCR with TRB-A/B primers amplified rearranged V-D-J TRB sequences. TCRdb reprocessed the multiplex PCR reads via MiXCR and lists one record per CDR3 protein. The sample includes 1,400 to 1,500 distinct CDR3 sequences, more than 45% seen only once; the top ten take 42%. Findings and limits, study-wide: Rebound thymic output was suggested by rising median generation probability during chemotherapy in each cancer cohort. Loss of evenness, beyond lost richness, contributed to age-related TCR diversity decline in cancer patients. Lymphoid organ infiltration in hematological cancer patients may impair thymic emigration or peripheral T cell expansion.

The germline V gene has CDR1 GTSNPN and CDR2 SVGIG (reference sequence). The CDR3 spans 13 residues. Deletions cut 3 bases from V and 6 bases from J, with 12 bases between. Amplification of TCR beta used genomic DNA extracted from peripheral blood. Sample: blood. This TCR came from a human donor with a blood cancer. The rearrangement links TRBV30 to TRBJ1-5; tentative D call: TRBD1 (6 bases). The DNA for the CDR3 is TGTGCCTGGAGAGGACAGCCCGGTCAGCCCCAGCATTTT. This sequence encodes CAWRGQPGQPQHF.